This T cell receptor beta chain was found in a study of cytomegalovirus exposure and HLA in healthy donors. Notes on the study in general: With further analysis later on, most CMV-associated TCR beta chains appeared HLA-restricted. Overall, 164 TCR beta chains were annotated as cytomegalovirus-associated.

The CDR3 spans 16 residues. V lost 3 bases to trimming and J lost 0 bases, with 9 bases between them. CDR1 LNHDA and CDR2 SQIVND come from the germline V gene (reference sequence). PCR used 60 Vbeta primers and 13 Jbeta primers. TCRdb keeps only in-frame clones here, not all; method: immunoSEQ multiplex PCR. The table has 120,000 to 150,000 clones, around 77% seen once. In regard to this clone: As yet, its antigen is unknown.

The sequenced sample was PBMCs. V gene TRBV19 combines with J gene TRBJ2-6; possible D gene TRBD2, 5 bases. This receptor was identified in a woman aged 45-59 years in good health and CMV-seronegative. The CDR3: CASSILGGSGANVLTF. CDR3 sequence (DNA): TGTGCCAGTAGTATCCTCGGAGGCTCTGGGGCCAACGTCCTGACTTTC.